The 27 T cell receptor beta chains presented below share a single source sample, sequenced in a study of T cells after yellow fever vaccination (dated by TCRdb to 2018 to 2020). The intended sense of this specimen's treatment or condition label: live attenuated yellow fever vaccine strain. The receptor library was made with 5' RACE. Data came from an Illumina HiSeq 2500. TCRdb trimmed public reads at Q25 via fastp, called clones via MiXCR and kept in-frame beta chains. Each CDR3 protein gets just one entry, which takes the most common genes and DNA from the rows behind it. The sample records 450,000 to 550,000 distinct CDR3 sequences, 21% of which are singletons. 15% to 20% of the sample goes to the ten largest clones. The input for sequencing was PBMCs, taken roughly 20 days after the first yellow fever vaccination. Receptor source: a man younger than 35 who received the YFV17D yellow fever vaccine.

The chain combines TRBV30 with TRBJ1-4; the D gene is possibly TRBD1 (5 bases). The CDR3 has 11 amino acids. CDR1 is GTSNPN and CDR2 is SVGIG in the germline V gene (reference sequence). V gave up 1 base and J gave up 11 bases, with 8 bases separating them. CDR3 protein: CAWSAGSKLFF. CDR3 bases: TGTGCCTGGAGTGCAGGGTCTAAACTGTTTTTT.

J is TRBJ2-7 and V is TRBV21-1. TRBV21-1 is noted as a pseudogene. This CDR3 contains 14 residues. CDR3 loop: CASTHWSTFHEQYV. The CDR3 DNA follows: TGTGCCAGCACCCACTGGAGCACCTTCCACGAGCAGTACGTC.

The V and J genes are TRBV6-2 or TRBV6-3 and TRBJ2-6, with 9 bases matching TRBD2. This CDR3 is built from 19 residues. V shed 2 bases, J shed 0 bases, and the junction held 8 bases outside the gene matches. Germline CDR1 is MNHEY and CDR2 is SVGEGT. The chain's CDR3 is CASSYKSGGPDSGANVLTF. The CDR3 coding sequence is TGTGCCAGCAGTTACAAAAGCGGGGGGCCGGACTCTGGGGCCAACGTCCTGACTTTC.

This clonotype has just a few counts. The chain employs TRBV6-4 and TRBJ1-5, with 7 nucleotides matching TRBD1. The CDR3 loop spans 16 amino acids. Germline CDR1 and CDR2: MRHNA and SNTAGT. The ends lost 3 bases at V and 2 bases at J; junction bases unmatched: 7. The CDR3 protein is CASSEFSGTGNQPQHF. CDR3 nucleotides: TGTGCCAGCAGTGAATTTTCGGGGACAGGCAATCAGCCCCAGCATTTT.

This chain connects TRBV27 to TRBJ1-2; 9 nucleotides line up with TRBD1. V lost 5 bases, J lost 7 bases, and 17 bases stayed unmatched. Germline-derived CDR1 and CDR2 are MNHEY and SMNVEV (reference sequence). CDR3 length: 17 amino acids. The CDR3 is CASSMAGTGILLGGYTF. The CDR3 nucleotides are TGTGCCAGCAGTATGGCCGGGACAGGGATTCTCCTTGGTGGCTACACCTTC.

This clonotype was counted at least ten times. The rearrangement joins TRBV5-1 to TRBJ2-5, with 10 bases aligning to TRBD2. The junction had 4 bases not matched to a gene; V was cut back by 0 bases and J by 2 bases. The germline CDR1 and CDR2 sequences are SGHRS and YFSETQ. This CDR3 region has 16 residues. CDR3 sequence reads: CASSLGSTSGQETQYF. The CDR3 DNA reads as TGCGCCAGCAGCTTGGGATCGACTAGCGGGCAAGAGACCCAGTACTTC.

This clonotype was observed a few times. The chain combines TRBV2 with TRBJ1-4; the D is unclear. CDR3 length equals 14 residues. Germline V CDR1 and CDR2: SNHLY, FYNNEI. Between the trimmed V and J ends, which lost 5 bases and 8 bases, there was a span of 15 bases. Here the CDR3 DNA reads TGTGCCAGCAGTAGCCGGGGAATTTACGAAAAACTGTTTTTT. It yields the protein CASSSRGIYEKLFF. Full variable domain (rest looked up from reference TRBV2 and TRBJ1-4): EPEVTQTPSHQVTQMGQEVILRCVPISNHLYFYWYRQILGQKVEFLVSFYNNEISEKSEIFDDQFSVERPDGSNFTLKIRSTKLEDSAMYFCASSSRGIYEKLFFGSGTQLSVL.

This clonotype has just a few counts. The genes are TRBV6-1 and TRBJ2-1; 7 nucleotides align to TRBD1. Germline trimming cut 8 bases from V and 0 bases from J; bases unmatched to any gene: 4. Germline lookup yields CDR1 MNHNS and CDR2 SASEGT. This CDR3 contains 14 residues. The CDR3 coding sequence is TGTGCCAGCGGGGACAGTAGCTCCTACAATGAGCAGTTCTTC. Translating it yields CASGDSSSYNEQFF.

The chain joins TRBV28 to TRBJ2-1, with a possible D match to TRBD2 (6 bases). The CDR3 has 18 amino acids. Looked up from germline, CDR1 is MDHEN and CDR2 is SYDVKM. V was shortened by 5 bases and J by 0 bases, with 20 bases between the two germline ends. The DNA for the CDR3 is TGTGCCAGCAGTCCGAGTGGGGGGATTGGGGACTCCTACAATGAGCAGTTCTTC. As protein: CASSPSGGIGDSYNEQFF.

The chain couples TRBV11-2 to TRBJ2-1; TRBD1 might be the D (5 bases). Trimming cost V 3 bases and J 2 bases, with 14 bases left between them. This CDR3 is built from 16 residues. The germline V gene encodes CDR1 SGHAT and CDR2 FQNNGV. Here the CDR3 DNA reads TGTGCCAGCAGCTTGCTGACAGACCCGACCTACAATGAGCAGTTCTTC. Encoded protein: CASSLLTDPTYNEQFF.

The V gene is TRBV7-2, the J gene TRBJ2-3; TRBD2 agrees at 9 bases. V was clipped by 4 bases and J by 4 bases; unmatched bases: 9. The germline gives CDR1 SGHTA, CDR2 FQGNSA. The CDR3 is made up of 16 amino acids. CDR3 in DNA: TGTGCCAGCAGCTCCGGGGCTGGCGGGGGGGCAGATACGCAGTATTTT. Translation: CASSSGAGGGADTQYF.

The chain is built from TRBV7-9 and TRBJ1-1; D gene unclear. Trimming took 5 bases from V and 0 from J, leaving 13 bases between them. The CDR3 loop spans 15 amino acids. The V gene's germline CDR1 is SEHNR and CDR2 FQNEAQ (reference sequence). The CDR3 coding sequence is TGTGCCAGCAGCCCCTTGTCCGGGGTGAACACTGAAGCTTTCTTT. Translated, it gives CASSPLSGVNTEAFF.

In its sample, this clonotype was seen a few times. V gene TRBV14 combines with J gene TRBJ2-1; D is unclear. Germline CDR1 and CDR2: SGHDN and FVKESK. The ends were cut back, 6 bases at V and 4 bases at J, with 10 bases in the middle. CDR3 length: 13 amino acids. CDR3 loop: CASSGRPYNEQFF. DNA of the CDR3: TGTGCCAGCAGTGGTCGACCATACAATGAGCAGTTCTTC.

This clonotype has a handful of counts. The chain is built from TRBV6-1 and TRBJ1-5, with a possible D match to TRBD1 (5 bases). There are 14 residues in the CDR3. In germline, CDR1 is MNHNS, CDR2 SASEGT. The V end was cut by 8 bases, the J end by 2 bases, with 13 bases between. The CDR3 spells CASRTGGGNQPQHF. The CDR3, as DNA: TGTGCCAGCCGTACGGGGGGAGGCAATCAGCCCCAGCATTTT.

Only a few counts were recorded for this clonotype. The chain carries TRBV7-2 and TRBJ1-5, with 9 bases aligning to TRBD1. The length of the CDR3 is 14 residues. Trimming cost V 6 bases and J 2 bases; bases outside gene matches: 2. Germline CDR1 reads SGHTA; CDR2 reads FQGNSA. The CDR3 nucleotides read TGTGCCAGCAGTACAGGGGGCGGCAATCAGCCCCAGCATTTT. This translates into CASSTGGGNQPQHF.

This clonotype was detected many times. The chain links TRBV4-2 to TRBJ2-3; 8 nucleotides line up with TRBD2. The CDR3 is made up of 16 amino acids. Germline CDR1 and CDR2: LGHNA and YNFKEQ. J lost 4 bases, V lost 0 bases, and 6 bases had no gene match. Written as DNA, the CDR3 is TGTGCCAGCAGCCAAGATATCGGGGGGGCTTCAGATACGCAGTATTTT. Its protein product is CASSQDIGGASDTQYF.

The chain recombines TRBV7-2 with TRBJ1-2, with 7 bases aligning to TRBD1. The germline V gene encodes CDR1 SGHTA and CDR2 FQGNSA. V shed 2 bases and J 4 bases; nucleotides not matched to a gene: 4. The CDR3 consists of 14 residues. CDR3 nucleotides: TGTGCCAGCAGCTTATCAGGGGGGACCTATGGCTACACCTTC. Its protein product is CASSLSGGTYGYTF.

This clonotype was seen a few times. J is TRBJ2-7 and V is TRBV5-8; D may be TRBD1 or TRBD2 (5 bases each). This CDR3 has 12 amino acids. Trimming shortened V by 4 bases and J by 5 bases, and 10 bases separated the two germline ends. Germline V gene sequence: CDR1 SGHTS, CDR2 YDEGEE. CDR3 amino acids: CASSVRGNEQYV. The CDR3 region has the DNA TGTGCCAGCAGCGTGAGGGGAAACGAGCAGTACGTC.

The chain uses TRBV5-1 and TRBJ2-3; 13 positions agree with TRBD2. This CDR3 region has 18 residues. Germline lookup yields CDR1 SGHRS and CDR2 YFSETQ. The trim removed 3 bases at V and 5 bases at J, leaving 12 bases unmatched. As DNA, the CDR3 is TGCGCCAGCAGCTCATACTCGGGACTAGCGGGGAATCAAGATACGCAGTATTTT. Its translation is CASSSYSGLAGNQDTQYF. Together with reference TRBV5-1 and TRBJ2-3, the CDR3 gives the full variable domain: KAGVTQTPRYLIKTRGQQVTLSCSPISGHRSVSWYQQTPGQGLQFLFEYFSETQRNKGNFPGRFSGRQFSNSRSEMNVSTLELGDSALYLCASSSYSGLAGNQDTQYFGPGTRLTVL.

This clonotype was recorded a few times. The chain couples TRBV27 to TRBJ1-1, with D unresolved. CDR1 and CDR2 from the germline V gene are MNHEY and SMNVEV (reference sequence). Trimming shortened V by 4 bases and J by 5 bases, and 11 bases separated the two germline ends. This CDR3 is 13 amino acids long. Written as DNA, the CDR3 is TGTGCCAGCAGTTCTGTGAGAGGTACTGAAGCTTTCTTT. Protein product: CASSSVRGTEAFF.

V usage is TRBV7-2 and J usage is TRBJ1-2; weak D call: TRBD1 (5 bases). Germline CDR1 is SGHTA and CDR2 is FQGNSA. Trimming took 2 bases from V and 2 from J, leaving 12 bases between them. The CDR3 has 15 residues. The CDR3 loop is CASSLTGLDNYGYTF. The DNA for the CDR3 is TGTGCCAGCAGCTTAACAGGACTTGACAACTATGGCTACACCTTC.

The chain joins TRBV19 to TRBJ2-5; TRBD2 agrees at 13 bases. This CDR3 spans 17 amino acids. CDR1 is LNHDA, CDR2 SQIVND, per germline (reference sequence). V lost 5 bases, J lost 0 bases, and 6 bases stayed unmatched. The CDR3 region is CASSSPTSGGDQETQYF. The CDR3 nucleotides are TGTGCCAGTAGTTCCCCAACTAGCGGGGGGGACCAAGAGACCCAGTACTTC.

The chain recombines TRBV12-3 or TRBV12-4 with TRBJ2-7; 7 bases are shared with TRBD1. Losses at the gene ends were 4 bases for V and 1 base for J; bases not matched to a gene: 10. The CDR3 runs to 16 residues. The CDR3 DNA is TGTGCCAGCAGTTCTCACCGGGACAGTGTATCCTACGAGCAGTACTTC. It is translated as CASSSHRDSVSYEQYF.

The chain uses TRBV6-2 or TRBV6-3 and TRBJ2-7; 8 bases agree with TRBD1. Germline trimming cut 6 bases from V and 4 bases from J; bases unmatched to any gene: 14. Germline V gene data show CDR1 as MNHEY and CDR2 as SVGEGT. CDR3 length equals 16 residues. This CDR3 is CASRTDRQGPGYEQYF. The CDR3 DNA reads TGTGCCAGCAGAACGGATCGACAGGGGCCGGGGTACGAGCAGTACTTC.

V is TRBV5-1 and J is TRBJ1-4; weak D call: TRBD1 (5 bases). CDR1 and CDR2 (germline): SGHRS, YFSETQ. V shed 0 bases and J shed 8 bases, with 14 bases lying between them. The CDR3 runs to 15 residues. In DNA, the CDR3 is TGCGCCAGCAGCTTGGCGGTTAACAAGGGGGAAAAACTGTTTTTT. Translated, it gives CASSLAVNKGEKLFF. Using reference TRBV5-1 and TRBJ1-4 for the parts outside the CDR3, the full variable domain is KAGVTQTPRYLIKTRGQQVTLSCSPISGHRSVSWYQQTPGQGLQFLFEYFSETQRNKGNFPGRFSGRQFSNSRSEMNVSTLELGDSALYLCASSLAVNKGEKLFFGSGTQLSVL.

The V gene is TRBV5-1, the J gene TRBJ1-6; D unresolved. The V gene's germline CDR1 is SGHRS and CDR2 YFSETQ. V was trimmed by 1 base and J by 10 bases, leaving 15 bases between them. This CDR3 is 15 amino acids long. This CDR3 is CASSLIIRGTSPLHF. The CDR3 bases are TGCGCCAGCAGCTTGATTATTCGGGGTACCTCACCCCTCCACTTT.

This clonotype has a single count. The rearrangement uses TRBV20-1 and TRBJ1-2; the match to TRBD1 covers 7 bases. The CDR3 has 12 residues. The germline V gene encodes CDR1 DFQATT and CDR2 SNEGSKA (reference sequence). V lost 3 bases, J lost 4 bases, and 2 bases stayed unmatched. The CDR3 nucleotides read TGCAGTGCTAGGGACAGGATCTATGGCTACACCTTC. Amino acids: CSARDRIYGYTF.